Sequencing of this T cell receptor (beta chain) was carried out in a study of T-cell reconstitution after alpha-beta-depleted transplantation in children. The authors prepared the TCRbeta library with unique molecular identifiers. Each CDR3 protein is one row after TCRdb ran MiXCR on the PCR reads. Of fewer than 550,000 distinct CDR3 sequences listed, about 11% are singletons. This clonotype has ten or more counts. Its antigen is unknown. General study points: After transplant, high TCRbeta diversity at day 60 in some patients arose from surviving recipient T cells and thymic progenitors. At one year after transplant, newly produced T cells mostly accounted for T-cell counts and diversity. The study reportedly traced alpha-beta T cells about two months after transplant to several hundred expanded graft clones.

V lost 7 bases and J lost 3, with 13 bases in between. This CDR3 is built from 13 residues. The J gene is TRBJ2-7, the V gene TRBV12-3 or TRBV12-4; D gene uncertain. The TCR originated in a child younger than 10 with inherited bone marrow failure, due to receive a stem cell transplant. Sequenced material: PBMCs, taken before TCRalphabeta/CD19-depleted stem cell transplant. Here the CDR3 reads CASISAQYYEQYF. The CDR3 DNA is TGTGCCAGCATTTCGGCCCAGTACTACGAGCAGTACTTC.